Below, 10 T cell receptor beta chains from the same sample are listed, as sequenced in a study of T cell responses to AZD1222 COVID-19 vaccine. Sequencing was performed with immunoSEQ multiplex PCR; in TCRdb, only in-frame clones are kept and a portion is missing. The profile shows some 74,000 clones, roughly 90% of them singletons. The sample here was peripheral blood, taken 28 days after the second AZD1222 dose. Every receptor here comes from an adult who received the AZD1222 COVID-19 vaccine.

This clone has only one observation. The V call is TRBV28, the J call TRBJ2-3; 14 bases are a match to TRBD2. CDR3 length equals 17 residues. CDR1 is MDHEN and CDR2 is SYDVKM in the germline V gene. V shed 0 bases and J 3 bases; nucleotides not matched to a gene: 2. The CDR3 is CASSLWTSGGATDTQYF. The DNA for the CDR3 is TGTGCCAGCAGTTTATGGACTAGCGGGGGGGCGACAGATACGCAGTATTTT.

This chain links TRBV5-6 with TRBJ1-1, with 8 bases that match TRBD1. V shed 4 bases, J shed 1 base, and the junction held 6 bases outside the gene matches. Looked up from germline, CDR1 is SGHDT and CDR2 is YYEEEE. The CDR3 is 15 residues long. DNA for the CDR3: TGTGCCAGCAGCGTTGCCGGGACAGGGAACACTGAAGCTTTCTTT. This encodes CASSVAGTGNTEAFF.

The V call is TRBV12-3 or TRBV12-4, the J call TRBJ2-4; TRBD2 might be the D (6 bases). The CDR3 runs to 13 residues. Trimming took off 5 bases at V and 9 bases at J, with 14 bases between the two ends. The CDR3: CASSNLGGFIQYF. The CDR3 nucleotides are TGTGCCAGCAGTAACCTCGGAGGGTTCATTCAGTACTTC.

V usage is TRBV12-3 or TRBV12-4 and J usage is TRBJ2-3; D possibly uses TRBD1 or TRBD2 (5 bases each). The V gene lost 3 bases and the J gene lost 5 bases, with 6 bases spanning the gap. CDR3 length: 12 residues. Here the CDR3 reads CASSLGVDTQYF. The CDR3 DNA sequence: TGTGCCAGCAGTTTGGGGGTAGATACGCAGTATTTT.

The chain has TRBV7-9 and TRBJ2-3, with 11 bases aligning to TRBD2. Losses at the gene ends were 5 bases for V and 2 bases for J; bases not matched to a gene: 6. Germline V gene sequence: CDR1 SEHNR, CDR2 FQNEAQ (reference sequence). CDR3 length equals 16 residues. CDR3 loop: CASSGRLAGTTDTQYF. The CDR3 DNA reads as TGTGCCAGCAGCGGGCGACTAGCGGGGACCACAGATACGCAGTATTTT.

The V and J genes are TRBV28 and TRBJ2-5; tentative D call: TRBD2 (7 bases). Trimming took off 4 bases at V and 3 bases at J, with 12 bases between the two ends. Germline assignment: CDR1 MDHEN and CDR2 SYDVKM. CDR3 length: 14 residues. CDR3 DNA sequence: TGTGCCAGCAGTTACGAAGGGGGGGAAGAGACCCAGTACTTC. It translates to CASSYEGGEETQYF.

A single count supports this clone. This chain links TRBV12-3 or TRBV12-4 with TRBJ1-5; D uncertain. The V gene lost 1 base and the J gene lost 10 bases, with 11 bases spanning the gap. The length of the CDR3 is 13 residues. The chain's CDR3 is CASSLGEYGPQHF. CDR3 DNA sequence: TGTGCCAGCAGTTTAGGGGAATATGGACCCCAGCATTTT.

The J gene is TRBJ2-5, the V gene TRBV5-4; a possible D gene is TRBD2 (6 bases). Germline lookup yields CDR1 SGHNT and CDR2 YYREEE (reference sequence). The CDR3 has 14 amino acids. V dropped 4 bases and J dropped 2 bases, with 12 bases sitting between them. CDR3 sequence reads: CASSPPGLQETQYF. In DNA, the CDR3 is TGTGCCAGCAGCCCCCCGGGACTTCAAGAGACCCAGTACTTC.

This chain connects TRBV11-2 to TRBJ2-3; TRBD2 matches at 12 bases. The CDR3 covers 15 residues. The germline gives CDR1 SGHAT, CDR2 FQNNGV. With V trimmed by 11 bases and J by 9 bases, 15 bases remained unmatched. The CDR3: CAVSRLAGARGTQYF. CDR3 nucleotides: TGTGCCGTTTCCCGACTAGCGGGGGCCAGGGGAACGCAGTATTTT.

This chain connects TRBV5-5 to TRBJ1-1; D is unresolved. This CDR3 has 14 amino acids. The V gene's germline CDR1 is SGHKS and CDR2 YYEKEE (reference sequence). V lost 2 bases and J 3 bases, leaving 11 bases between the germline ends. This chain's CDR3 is CASSLGWSDTEAFF. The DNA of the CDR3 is TGTGCCAGCAGCTTAGGTTGGTCCGACACTGAAGCTTTCTTT.